This T cell receptor (beta chain) was profiled in a study of patients and donors after allogeneic stem cell transplantation. TCRdb ran MiXCR on the RT-PCR reads and lists one entry per CDR3 protein. The sample yields approximately 170,000 distinct CDR3 sequences, about 30% seen once. In germline, CDR1 is SEHNR, CDR2 FQNEAQ (reference sequence). The CDR3 loop spans 13 amino acids. Trimming removed 5 bases at V and 5 bases at J, with 7 bases between. V usage is TRBV7-9 and J usage is TRBJ2-6, with D uncertain. The sequenced material came from blood, either unsorted or a sorted T cell fraction (not recorded which). The TCR comes from a human donor who was either an allogeneic HSCT recipient or a stem cell or donor lymphocyte infusion donor (not recorded which). It is not recorded whose cells these are; they may come from a transplant donor. CDR3 in amino acids: CASSHPRANVLTF. The CDR3 DNA reads as TGTGCCAGCAGCCACCCCAGGGCCAACGTCCTGACTTTC.